A selection of T cell receptor beta chains follows, all from one sample in a study of blood T cell repertoires in COVID-19. Only in-frame clones appear in the TCRdb table, and some are missing; sequencing was by immunoSEQ multiplex PCR. The sample holds fewer than 200,000 clones, around 87% seen once. The sample was peripheral blood. The receptors originated from a man aged 40-49 years with active or convalescent COVID-19. Each CDR3 is given without its conserved first and last residue. Fields, in order: V gene, J gene, CDR3 protein.

>TRBV19|TRBJ2-1
ASSIALERSYNEQF
>TRBV12-3/TRBV12-4|TRBJ2-7
ASRGDSPSEQY
>TRBV3-1/TRBV3-2|TRBJ1-2
ASRGPGRYGYT
>TRBV2|TRBJ1-2
ASSRGQRGGYT
>TRBV27|TRBJ2-7
ASSLLAPRGSYEQY
>TRBV9|TRBJ1-1
ASSVSGGQGTEAF
>TRBV27|TRBJ2-6
ASLGRDKTSGANVLT
>TRBV21-1|TRBJ1-3
ASSPLSRGSFSGNTIY
>TRBV9|TRBJ1-1
ASSARTANTEAF
>TRBV11-2|TRBJ1-2
ASSLEAGLGYT
>TRBV7-3|TRBJ2-2
ASSSSTGGGELF
>TRBV10-3|TRBJ1-1
AITTTGSNTEAF
>TRBV4-2|TRBJ2-3
ASSQATGLAGGLWDTQY
>TRBV4-3|TRBJ2-7
ASSQAWTGVQNEQY
>TRBV25-1|TRBJ1-6
ASLGQSFSPLH
>TRBV9|TRBJ2-7
ASSVGGATSYEQY
>TRBV7-2|TRBJ2-7
ASRSRTSGVYEQY
>TRBV18|TRBJ1-2
ASSPGTGAAVWGYT
>TRBV6-5|TRBJ2-2
ASSYLQGNTGELF
>TRBV28|TRBJ2-2
ASTPGGSNTGELF
>TRBV6-1|TRBJ2-7
ASSETSSYEQY
>TRBV9|TRBJ2-2
ASRSGQGAAGELF
>TRBV30|TRBJ1-1
AWRGGPPNTEAF
>TRBV12-3/TRBV12-4|TRBJ1-5
ASSLTGQPQH
>TRBV19|TRBJ1-3
ASRWRNTIY
>TRBV7-7|TRBJ1-3
ASAEGQGSGNTIY
>TRBV19|TRBJ1-3
ASLNLFSGNTIY
>TRBV25-1|TRBJ1-2
ASSELTRGKGYT
>TRBV7-9|TRBJ1-2
ASSLAEYGYT
>TRBV9|TRBJ2-7
ASSRSGGWNEQY
>TRBV6-5|TRBJ1-1
ASSYTPFNTEAF